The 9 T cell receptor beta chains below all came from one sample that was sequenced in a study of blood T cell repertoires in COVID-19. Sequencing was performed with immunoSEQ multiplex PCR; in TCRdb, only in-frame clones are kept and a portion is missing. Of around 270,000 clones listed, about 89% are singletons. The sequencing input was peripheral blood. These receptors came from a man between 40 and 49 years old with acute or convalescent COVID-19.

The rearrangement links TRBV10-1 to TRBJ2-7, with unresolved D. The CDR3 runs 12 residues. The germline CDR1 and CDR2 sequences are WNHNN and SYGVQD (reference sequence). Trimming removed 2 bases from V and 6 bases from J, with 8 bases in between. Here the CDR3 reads CASSEDGFEQYF. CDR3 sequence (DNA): TGCGCCAGCAGTGAGGACGGGTTCGAGCAGTACTTC.

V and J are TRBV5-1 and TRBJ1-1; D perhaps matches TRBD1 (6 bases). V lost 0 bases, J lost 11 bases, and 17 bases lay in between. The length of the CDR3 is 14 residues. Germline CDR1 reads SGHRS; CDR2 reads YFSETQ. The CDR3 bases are TGCGCCAGCAGCTTGGAGTTGAGGGGGAGTGGGGCTTTCTTT. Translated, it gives CASSLELRGSGAFF. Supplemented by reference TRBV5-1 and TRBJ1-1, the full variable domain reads KAGVTQTPRYLIKTRGQQVTLSCSPISGHRSVSWYQQTPGQGLQFLFEYFSETQRNKGNFPGRFSGRQFSNSRSEMNVSTLELGDSALYLCASSLELRGSGAFFGQGTRLTVV.

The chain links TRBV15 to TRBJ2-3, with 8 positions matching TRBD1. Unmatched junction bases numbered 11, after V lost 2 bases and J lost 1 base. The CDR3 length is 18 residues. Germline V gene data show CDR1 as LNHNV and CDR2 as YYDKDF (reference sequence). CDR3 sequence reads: CATSRKRGTGGRTDTQYF. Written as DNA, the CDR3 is TGTGCCACCAGCAGAAAAAGGGGAACAGGGGGACGCACAGATACGCAGTATTTT.

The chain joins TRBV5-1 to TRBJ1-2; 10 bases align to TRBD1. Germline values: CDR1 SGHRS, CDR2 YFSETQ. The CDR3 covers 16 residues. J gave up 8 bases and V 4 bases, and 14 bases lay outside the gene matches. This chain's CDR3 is CASSLSPGQGIGGYTF. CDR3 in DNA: TGCGCCAGCAGCCTCTCTCCGGGACAGGGGATTGGCGGCTACACCTTC.

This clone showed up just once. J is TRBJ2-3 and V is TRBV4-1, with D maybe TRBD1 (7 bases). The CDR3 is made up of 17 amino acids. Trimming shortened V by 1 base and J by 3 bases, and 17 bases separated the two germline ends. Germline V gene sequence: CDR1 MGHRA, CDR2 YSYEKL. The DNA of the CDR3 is TGCGCCAGCAGCCAAGGCCTCGGGCAGGGGGGAACAGATACGCAGTATTTT. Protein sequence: CASSQGLGQGGTDTQYF.

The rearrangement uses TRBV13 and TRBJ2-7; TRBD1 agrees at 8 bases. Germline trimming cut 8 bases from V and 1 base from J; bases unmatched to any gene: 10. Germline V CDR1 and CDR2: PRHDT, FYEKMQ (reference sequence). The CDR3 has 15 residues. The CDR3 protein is CASRPRTGLSYEQYF. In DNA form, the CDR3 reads TGTGCCAGCCGTCCGAGGACAGGGCTTTCCTACGAGCAGTACTTC.

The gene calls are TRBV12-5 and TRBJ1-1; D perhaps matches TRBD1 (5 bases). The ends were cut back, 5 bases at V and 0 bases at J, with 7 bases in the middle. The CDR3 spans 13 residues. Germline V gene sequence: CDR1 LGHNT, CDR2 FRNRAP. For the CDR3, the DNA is TGTGCTAGTGGTACAGGTATGAACACTGAAGCTTTCTTT. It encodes CASGTGMNTEAFF.

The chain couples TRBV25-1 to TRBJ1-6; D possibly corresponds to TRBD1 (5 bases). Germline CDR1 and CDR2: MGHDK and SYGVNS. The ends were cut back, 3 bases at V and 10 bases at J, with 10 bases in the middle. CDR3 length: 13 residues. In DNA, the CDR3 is TGTGCCAGCAGTGAGGGACTTAGCTCACCCCTCCACTTT. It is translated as CASSEGLSSPLHF.

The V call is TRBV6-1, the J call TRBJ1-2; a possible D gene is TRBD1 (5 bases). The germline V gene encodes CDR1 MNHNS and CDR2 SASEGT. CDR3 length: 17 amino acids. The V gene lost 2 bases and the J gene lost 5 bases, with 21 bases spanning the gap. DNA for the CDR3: TGTGCCAGCAGTGAATTAGGGGCCGTTCTACAACTATATGGCTACACCTTC. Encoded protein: CASSELGAVLQLYGYTF.